Listed below are T cell receptor beta chains from one sample, sequenced in a study of T-cell memory formation after mild COVID-19. TCRdb recomputed calls from the 5' RACE reads with MiXCR, one row per CDR3 protein. The sample consists of 400,000 to 500,000 distinct CDR3 sequences, roughly 17% of them appearing once. The sequencing sample was made of PBMCs or a T cell subset sorted from them (not recorded which). Every receptor here comes from a man aged 18-30 years who had mild COVID-19 (a few samples of this study predate the infection). Cell type and time point are not known. The CDR3 runs from the conserved cysteine through the conserved F or W. The D gene is left open where the match is weak. Size values are once, few and many counts, or a class for expanded clones, and some rows have none.

clone_size: NA
d_call: NA
v_call: TRBV6-6
j_call: TRBJ2-2
cdr3_nt: TGTGCCAGCATCCAGGGACCTTACACCGGGGAGCTGTTTTTT
cdr3_aa: CASIQGPYTGELFF

clone_size: NA
d_call: NA
v_call: TRBV3-1
j_call: TRBJ1-2
cdr3_nt: TGTGCCAGCAGCCAAGGACAGTATGGCTACACCTTC
cdr3_aa: CASSQGQYGYTF

clone_size: few
d_call: NA
v_call: TRBV7-2
j_call: TRBJ2-2
cdr3_nt: TGTGCCAGCAGCTATGACTTCACCGGGGAGCTGTTTTTT
cdr3_aa: CASSYDFTGELFF

clone_size: few
d_call: NA
v_call: TRBV24-1
j_call: TRBJ2-1
cdr3_nt: TGTGCCACCAGTGAGGGGTACAATGAGCAGTTCTTC
cdr3_aa: CATSEGYNEQFF

clone_size: NA
d_call: NA
v_call: TRBV5-1
j_call: TRBJ2-2
cdr3_nt: TGCGCCAGCAGCTTGTTATGGAACACCGGGGAGCTGTTTTTT
cdr3_aa: CASSLLWNTGELFF

clone_size: few
d_call: TRBD1
v_call: TRBV12-3/TRBV12-4
j_call: TRBJ2-7
cdr3_nt: TGTGCCAGCAGGGAACAGGGGGCCAGCTCCTACGAGCAGTACTTC
cdr3_aa: CASREQGASSYEQYF

clone_size: few
d_call: NA
v_call: TRBV12-3/TRBV12-4
j_call: TRBJ2-1
cdr3_nt: TGTGCCAGCAGTAGCCCTGACTGGGGAGGGGGCCAGAGGAATGAGCAGTTCTTC
cdr3_aa: CASSSPDWGGGQRNEQFF

clone_size: few
d_call: TRBD1
v_call: TRBV6-5
j_call: TRBJ1-6
cdr3_nt: TGTGCCAGCAGTAAACTGCTAGACAGGGGTTCACCCCTCCACTTT
cdr3_aa: CASSKLLDRGSPLHF

clone_size: few
d_call: NA
v_call: TRBV4-3
j_call: TRBJ2-3
cdr3_nt: TGCGCCAGCAGCCAAGATCTCCCCAGCACAGATACGCAGTATTTT
cdr3_aa: CASSQDLPSTDTQYF

clone_size: few
d_call: NA
v_call: TRBV5-1
j_call: TRBJ1-1
cdr3_nt: TGCGCCAGCAGGGGGACGCTAAACACTGAAGCTTTCTTT
cdr3_aa: CASRGTLNTEAFF

clone_size: few
d_call: NA
v_call: TRBV11-2
j_call: TRBJ2-3
cdr3_nt: TGTGCCAGCAGCTTAGACGTGGGTGACACAGATACGCAGTATTTT
cdr3_aa: CASSLDVGDTDTQYF

clone_size: few
d_call: NA
v_call: TRBV27
j_call: TRBJ2-1
cdr3_nt: TGTGCCAGCGGACCTAGATGGGGCGCGGTCTATGAGCAGTTCTTC
cdr3_aa: CASGPRWGAVYEQFF

clone_size: NA
d_call: NA
v_call: TRBV9
j_call: TRBJ1-2
cdr3_nt: TGTGCCAGCAGCGTAGGGGTCTATGGCTACACCTTC
cdr3_aa: CASSVGVYGYTF

clone_size: many
d_call: TRBD1
v_call: TRBV7-2
j_call: TRBJ1-1
cdr3_nt: TGTGCCAGCAGCTTGACCCCCGGGACAGGATATGAAGCTTTCTTT
cdr3_aa: CASSLTPGTGYEAFF

clone_size: few
d_call: NA
v_call: TRBV9
j_call: TRBJ2-6
cdr3_nt: TGTGCCAGCAGCGTAGCGCGGTTCCAGGGTGGGACTGGGGCCAACGTCCTGACTTTC
cdr3_aa: CASSVARFQGGTGANVLTF

clone_size: NA
d_call: NA
v_call: TRBV4-2
j_call: TRBJ2-2
cdr3_nt: TGTGCCAGCAGCCAAGAAGGAGGTGGGGCCGGGGAGCTGTTTTTT
cdr3_aa: CASSQEGGGAGELFF

clone_size: NA
d_call: NA
v_call: TRBV18
j_call: TRBJ2-3
cdr3_nt: TGTGCCAGCTCACCACGAGCGGAGGGCACAGATACGCAGTATTTT
cdr3_aa: CASSPRAEGTDTQYF